The 32 T cell receptor beta chains in this list originate from one sample, sequenced in a study of blood T cell repertoires in COVID-19. Libraries were prepared by immunoSEQ multiplex PCR; TCRdb keeps only in-frame clonotypes and omits some of them. The data contain 75,000 to 90,000 clones, roughly 91% of them seen just once; the ten biggest clones take up roughly 1%. Sequencing input: peripheral blood. All receptors derive from a woman between 45 and 60 years old in a cohort sampled during active COVID-19.

The V call is TRBV7-9, the J call TRBJ1-4; possible D gene TRBD1, 6 bases. V was pared by 2 bases and J by 3 bases, with 13 bases between. Germline V gene sequence: CDR1 SEHNR, CDR2 FQNEAQ (reference sequence). This CDR3 is built from 16 residues. The DNA for the CDR3 is TGTGCCAGCAGCTTAAGGCAGGGGTGGTCTAATGAAAAACTGTTTTTT. Residues: CASSLRQGWSNEKLFF. The variable domain in full, completed from reference TRBV7-9 and TRBJ1-4, reads DTGVSQNPRHKITKRGQNVTFRCDPISEHNRLYWYRQTLGQGPEFLTYFQNEAQLEKSRLLSDRFSAERPKGSFSTLEIQRTEQGDSAMYLCASSLRQGWSNEKLFFGSGTQLSVL.

This chain connects TRBV24-1 to TRBJ2-1, with 12 bases aligning to TRBD1. CDR3 size: 15 residues. CDR1 is KGHDR and CDR2 is SFDVKD in the germline V gene. The V segment lost 4 bases and the J segment 10 bases; nucleotides outside the gene matches: 7. The DNA for the CDR3 is TGTGCCACCAGTGACCCGGGACAGGGGGCAGAGGAGCAGTTCTTC. It translates to CATSDPGQGAEEQFF.

The chain is built from TRBV5-1 and TRBJ1-1; a weak D match, TRBD1 (5 bases). V was pared by 0 bases and J by 8 bases, with 8 bases between. CDR3 size: 12 residues. CDR1 and CDR2 (germline): SGHRS, YFSETQ. In nucleotides, the CDR3 is TGCGCCAGCAGCTTGGAAAGGGGCGAAGCTTTCTTT. This translates into CASSLERGEAFF.

The chain recombines TRBV6-5 with TRBJ1-6; 7 bases match TRBD1. Germline-derived CDR1 and CDR2 are MNHEY and SVGAGI. Trimming took 0 bases from V and 10 from J; bases not matched to a gene: 6. The CDR3 covers 15 residues. The CDR3 loop is CASSYSQRGLSPLHF. Written as DNA, the CDR3 is TGTGCCAGCAGTTACTCGCAGAGGGGGCTCTCACCCCTCCACTTT.

The chain has TRBV28 and TRBJ1-5, with 7 bases identical to TRBD1. J was trimmed by 4 bases and V by 3 bases; bases with no gene match: 9. Germline V CDR1 and CDR2: MDHEN, SYDVKM. The CDR3 runs to 16 residues. CDR3 loop: CASSFFPDRPNQPQHF. CDR3 nucleotide sequence: TGTGCCAGCAGTTTTTTCCCGGACAGGCCTAATCAGCCCCAGCATTTT.

V is TRBV5-5 and J is TRBJ1-2; a weak D match, TRBD1 (5 bases). The V end was cut by 0 bases, the J end by 5 bases, with 8 bases between. CDR3 length equals 13 residues. Germline V CDR1 and CDR2: SGHKS, YYEKEE (reference sequence). The DNA for the CDR3 is TGTGCCAGCAGCTTGGGGACACCTTATGGCTACACCTTC. This encodes CASSLGTPYGYTF.

The genes are TRBV5-6 and TRBJ1-4; possible D gene TRBD1, 6 bases. Trimming took 3 bases from V and 8 from J, leaving 14 bases between them. This CDR3 comprises 14 residues. Germline CDR1 and CDR2: SGHDT and YYEEEE. CDR3 protein: CASSSQGGGEKLFF. CDR3 sequence (DNA): TGTGCCAGCAGCTCACAAGGGGGTGGAGAAAAACTGTTTTTT. The complete variable domain, with remaining parts taken from reference TRBV5-6 and TRBJ1-4, reads DAGVTQSPTHLIKTRGQQVTLRCSPKSGHDTVSWYQQALGQGPQFIFQYYEEEERQRGNFPDRFSGHQFPNYSSELNVNALLLGDSALYLCASSSQGGGEKLFFGSGTQLSVL.

The chain links TRBV5-4 to TRBJ2-7, with D maybe TRBD1 (6 bases). V was shortened by 4 bases and J by 2 bases, with 16 bases between the two germline ends. Germline CDR1 is SGHNT and CDR2 is YYREEE (reference sequence). This CDR3 contains 15 residues. The CDR3 reads CASSPGQGTTYEQYF. The CDR3 nucleotides are TGTGCCAGCAGCCCCGGACAAGGGACAACCTACGAGCAGTACTTC.

J is TRBJ2-1 and V is TRBV6-5; 8 bases fit TRBD2. Germline loops: CDR1 MNHEY, CDR2 SVGAGI. This CDR3 has 15 amino acids. The J segment lost 2 bases and the V segment lost 8 bases, leaving 8 bases of the junction unmatched. The CDR3 region has the DNA TGTGCCAGCTCCCTTAGCGGGATGACCTACAATGAGCAGTTCTTC. Translating gives CASSLSGMTYNEQFF.

This chain links TRBV5-1 with TRBJ2-3; 8 positions agree with TRBD2. CDR1 SGHRS and CDR2 YFSETQ come from the germline V gene. The J segment lost 0 bases and the V segment lost 0 bases, leaving 3 bases of the junction unmatched. The CDR3 runs to 16 residues. The CDR3 region is CASSLVASGSTDTQYF. CDR3 in DNA: TGCGCCAGCAGCTTGGTGGCTAGCGGGAGCACAGATACGCAGTATTTT.

The chain recombines TRBV27 with TRBJ2-2, with D maybe TRBD2 (6 bases). The CDR3 totals 14 residues. V gave up 7 bases and J gave up 5 bases, with 14 bases separating them. CDR1 and CDR2 (germline): MNHEY, SMNVEV (reference sequence). The CDR3 DNA follows: TGTGCCAGCACCGAAACCGGGGGAACCGGGGAGCTGTTTTTT. Its translation: CASTETGGTGELFF.

The chain links TRBV3-1 (or the pseudogene TRBV3-2) to TRBJ1-3, with no clear D. The germline CDR1 and CDR2 sequences are LGHDT and YNNKEL (reference sequence). The CDR3 runs to 17 residues. The V end lost 6 bases, the J end lost 0 bases, and 18 bases lay between the germline ends. This CDR3 is CASSQHLVQSSGNTIYF. The CDR3, as DNA: TGTGCCAGCAGTCAACACCTCGTACAGAGCTCTGGAAACACCATATATTTT.

V is TRBV27 and J is TRBJ2-1; D may be TRBD2 (5 bases). Germline V gives CDR1 MNHEY, CDR2 SMNVEV (reference sequence). The CDR3 length is 16 residues. Trimming removed 7 bases from V and 4 bases from J, with 20 bases in between. The DNA of the CDR3 is TGTGCCAGCAAAGCCCCAGCCGTTCGGGGATACAATGAGCAGTTCTTC. Protein product: CASKAPAVRGYNEQFF.

The V call is TRBV5-1, the J call TRBJ2-2; TRBD1 aligns across 8 bases. The V and J ends lost 4 bases and 9 bases, in that order; junction bases with no gene match: 11. The germline CDR1 and CDR2 sequences are SGHRS and YFSETQ. The CDR3 extends over 15 amino acids. The CDR3, as DNA: TGCGCCAGCAGCCAAACAGGGGGAGAGGGCAGGGAGCTGTTTTTT. It encodes CASSQTGGEGRELFF.

The chain employs TRBV19 and TRBJ1-2, with TRBD1 matching over 10 bases. The CDR3 covers 13 residues. Losses at the gene ends were 6 bases for V and 7 bases for J; bases not matched to a gene: 5. Germline loops: CDR1 LNHDA, CDR2 SQIVND (reference sequence). Here the CDR3 DNA reads TGTGCCAGTAGCCAGACAGGGGGCTTTGGCTACACCTTC. This sequence encodes CASSQTGGFGYTF.

This chain uses TRBV19 with TRBJ2-7, with 7 positions matching TRBD1. The V gene end was trimmed by 9 bases and the J gene end by 2 bases; junction bases not matched to a gene: 13. This CDR3 contains 15 residues. Germline lookup yields CDR1 LNHDA and CDR2 SQIVND (reference sequence). The CDR3 bases are TGTGCCAGCCGGTCAAGGGGGACAGCCACCTACGAGCAGTACTTC. This encodes CASRSRGTATYEQYF.

This chain uses TRBV6-5 with TRBJ1-5; 8 bases align to TRBD1. The ends lost 8 bases at V and 3 bases at J; junction bases unmatched: 9. Germline CDR1 is MNHEY and CDR2 is SVGAGI. The CDR3 has 15 residues. CDR3 coding DNA: TGTGCCAGCGCCCTGGCAGGGGGCGACAATCAGCCCCAGCATTTT. Protein product: CASALAGGDNQPQHF.

V is TRBV5-8 and J is TRBJ2-1, with 12 bases fitting TRBD2. Trimming at V came to 4 bases and at J to 3 bases, leaving 5 bases not matched to a gene. Germline V gene sequence: CDR1 SGHTS, CDR2 YDEGEE. This CDR3 region has 16 residues. CDR3 region: CASSTPTSGGYNEQFF. For the CDR3, the DNA is TGTGCCAGCAGCACACCGACTAGCGGGGGCTACAATGAGCAGTTCTTC. The full variable domain, with the rest looked up from reference TRBV5-8 and TRBJ2-1, is EAGVTQSPTHLIKTRGQQATLRCSPISGHTSVYWYQQALGLGLQFLLWYDEGEERNRGNFPPRFSGRQFPNYSSELNVNALELEDSALYLCASSTPTSGGYNEQFFGPGTRLTVL.

The CDR3, as DNA: TGTGCCAGCAGGACGACTAGCGGCGCCGAGACCCAGTACTTC. Translating it yields CASRTTSGAETQYF. This sequence joins TRBV13 and TRBJ2-5; 9 bases map to TRBD2. The CDR3 spans 14 residues. The germline V gene has CDR1 PRHDT and CDR2 FYEKMQ (reference sequence). Unmatched junction bases numbered 7, after V lost 6 bases and J lost 5 bases.

The chain is built from TRBV18 and TRBJ1-1; TRBD1 agrees at 8 bases. Germline trimming cut 6 bases from V and 5 bases from J; bases unmatched to any gene: 14. The CDR3 runs to 16 residues. The germline V gene encodes CDR1 KGHSH and CDR2 LQKENI. CDR3 amino acids: CASSEGAGGVYTEAFF. CDR3 sequence (DNA): TGTGCCAGCTCCGAAGGAGCAGGGGGCGTGTATACTGAAGCTTTCTTT.

This chain connects TRBV6-5 to TRBJ2-1; D perhaps matches TRBD1 (6 bases). This CDR3 region has 13 residues. V lost 4 bases and J lost 6, with 10 bases in between. Germline assignment: CDR1 MNHEY and CDR2 SVGAGI. The CDR3 is CASSFQGINEQFF. The CDR3 DNA sequence: TGTGCCAGCAGTTTCCAGGGGATCAATGAGCAGTTCTTC.

The V and J genes are TRBV14 and TRBJ2-1; 11 nucleotides align to TRBD2. The length of the CDR3 is 16 residues. Germline loops: CDR1 SGHDN, CDR2 FVKESK. V shed 2 bases and J 9 bases; nucleotides not matched to a gene: 9. Here the CDR3 DNA reads TGTGCCAGCAGCCAAACTAGCGGGAGTGGGTTTAGTGAGCAGTTCTTC. As protein: CASSQTSGSGFSEQFF.

The V call is TRBV29-1, the J call TRBJ1-6; the D gene is possibly TRBD1 (6 bases). This CDR3 spans 15 amino acids. Trimming removed 7 bases at V and 7 bases at J, with 20 bases between. The germline V gene encodes CDR1 SQVTM and CDR2 ANQGSEA. The CDR3 DNA reads as TGCAGCGCCCGAGGCCCCGGTGGGGGCAATTCACCCCTCCACTTT. Protein product: CSARGPGGGNSPLHF.

The chain uses TRBV6-5 and TRBJ1-1; no firm D call. Trimming took 0 bases from V and 0 from J, leaving 8 bases between them. Germline V gives CDR1 MNHEY, CDR2 SVGAGI. The CDR3 is 15 amino acids. CDR3 residues: CASSYSRGMNTEAFF. As DNA, the CDR3 is TGTGCCAGCAGTTACTCCCGCGGGATGAACACTGAAGCTTTCTTT.

J is TRBJ2-3 and V is TRBV9; 11 bases fit TRBD2. The CDR3 totals 17 residues. Unmatched junction bases numbered 5, after V lost 0 bases and J lost 2 bases. CDR1 SGDLS and CDR2 YYNGEE come from the germline V gene. The CDR3 is CASSVEVSGRATDTQYF. CDR3 DNA: TGTGCCAGCAGCGTAGAAGTTAGCGGGAGGGCCACAGATACGCAGTATTTT.

The chain couples TRBV3-1 (or the pseudogene TRBV3-2) to TRBJ2-1; 9 bases align to TRBD1. The CDR3 sequence is 17 residues long. Germline V gives CDR1 LGHDT, CDR2 YNNKEL (reference sequence). J gave up 7 bases and V 4 bases, and 14 bases lay outside the gene matches. The DNA of the CDR3 is TGTGCCAGCAGCCTCTCCCCCGGGACAGGGTATTGGAATGAGCAGTTCTTC. This encodes CASSLSPGTGYWNEQFF.

The chain links TRBV27 to TRBJ1-5, with no clear D. There are 13 residues in the CDR3. Germline V gives CDR1 MNHEY, CDR2 SMNVEV (reference sequence). V was trimmed by 3 bases and J by 9 bases, leaving 12 bases between them. CDR3 amino acids: CASSLDWERPQHF. The CDR3 nucleotides read TGTGCCAGCAGTTTGGACTGGGAGAGGCCCCAGCATTTT.

The CDR3 DNA follows: TGTGCCAGCAGCTTCTCGACAGTTACCTACGAGCAGTACTTC. It is translated as CASSFSTVTYEQYF. The chain has TRBV11-2 and TRBJ2-7, with D possibly being TRBD1 (5 bases). V gave up 3 bases and J gave up 2 bases, with 11 bases separating them. Germline-derived CDR1 and CDR2 are SGHAT and FQNNGV. This CDR3 contains 14 residues.

This sequence joins TRBV5-1 and TRBJ1-4, with D tentatively TRBD1 (5 bases). Germline CDR1 SGHRS, CDR2 YFSETQ. This CDR3 is 15 amino acids long. Trimming cost V 6 bases and J 7 bases, with 19 bases left between them. This chain's CDR3 is CASTPQGRGGEKLFF. As DNA, the CDR3 is TGCGCCAGCACGCCTCAGGGACGGGGGGGTGAAAAACTGTTTTTT.

This chain joins TRBV29-1 and TRBJ2-1; 15 bases map to TRBD2. Trimming removed 4 bases from V and 3 bases from J; junction bases left unmatched: 4. Germline assignment: CDR1 SQVTM and CDR2 ANQGSEA. The CDR3 loop spans 16 amino acids. The CDR3 DNA reads TGCAGCGTTGTAGGACTAGCGGGAGGGCTCTACAATGAGCAGTTCTTC. Its translation: CSVVGLAGGLYNEQFF.

The rearrangement uses TRBV18 and TRBJ1-3, with D possibly being TRBD1 (5 bases). Trimming took 3 bases from V and 7 from J, leaving 13 bases between them. The CDR3 extends over 14 amino acids. Germline V gives CDR1 KGHSH, CDR2 LQKENI. CDR3 nucleotide sequence: TGTGCCAGCTCACCGACAGCTCTGGAGAACACCATATATTTT. Protein product: CASSPTALENTIYF.

The V and J genes are TRBV2 and TRBJ2-1, with 7 bases fitting TRBD1. The junction had 9 bases not matched to a gene; V was cut back by 10 bases and J by 6 bases. The V gene's germline CDR1 is SNHLY and CDR2 FYNNEI. This CDR3 is built from 13 residues. The CDR3 region is CATLPNRGNEQFF. DNA of the CDR3: TGTGCCACGCTACCGAACAGGGGCAATGAGCAGTTCTTC. Full variable domain (rest looked up from reference TRBV2 and TRBJ2-1): EPEVTQTPSHQVTQMGQEVILRCVPISNHLYFYWYRQILGQKVEFLVSFYNNEISEKSEIFDDQFSVERPDGSNFTLKIRSTKLEDSAMYFCATLPNRGNEQFFGPGTRLTVL.